The next 13 T cell receptor beta chains were all read from a single sample in a study of cytomegalovirus exposure and HLA in healthy donors. Vbeta (60) and Jbeta (13) primers were used in the PCR. Data came from immunoSEQ multiplex PCR; TCRdb stores just in-frame clones and leaves some out. The profile shows about 190,000 clones, 84% of them singletons. Sequences were obtained from PBMCs. These receptors came from a boy between 10 and 17 years old in good health and CMV-seronegative.

The rearrangement joins TRBV2 to TRBJ1-4; D is unresolved. The V end lost 7 bases, the J end lost 8 bases, and 17 bases lay between the germline ends. The CDR3 runs 14 residues. Per the germline V gene, CDR1 is SNHLY and CDR2 is FYNNEI. The CDR3 nucleotides read TGTGCCAGCACCGCAGACCGGGCGGGAGAAAAACTGTTTTTT. Protein product: CASTADRAGEKLFF.

This clone was recorded a few times. The V call is TRBV27, the J call TRBJ2-7; 10 positions agree with TRBD1. The ends lost 4 bases at V and 2 bases at J; junction bases unmatched: 5. CDR1 MNHEY and CDR2 SMNVEV come from the germline V gene (reference sequence). The CDR3 extends over 15 amino acids. The CDR3 protein is CASSSRTGGTYEQYF. DNA of the CDR3: TGTGCCAGCAGTTCCCGGACAGGGGGGACCTACGAGCAGTACTTC.

This clone was seen only once. V is TRBV11-2 and J is TRBJ2-1; 9 bases align to TRBD2. Germline V gives CDR1 SGHAT, CDR2 FQNNGV. This CDR3 has 13 residues. Trimming at V came to 0 bases and at J to 12 bases, leaving 3 bases not matched to a gene. DNA for the CDR3: TGTGCCAGCAGCTTAGAAAGTAGCGGGGGGCAGTTCTTC. It translates to CASSLESSGGQFF.

The chain carries TRBV2 and TRBJ2-1, with a tentative D call TRBD2 (6 bases). This CDR3 has 12 residues. Trimming stripped 8 bases from V and 7 bases from J, with 12 bases between. The V gene's germline CDR1 is SNHLY and CDR2 FYNNEI. CDR3: CASLAGRNEQFF. CDR3 nucleotide sequence: TGTGCCAGCTTGGCCGGGAGAAATGAGCAGTTCTTC.

This chain uses TRBV6-6 with TRBJ1-5, with 7 nucleotides matching TRBD1. In germline, CDR1 is MNHNY, CDR2 SVGAGI (reference sequence). V shed 7 bases, J shed 6 bases, and the junction held 6 bases outside the gene matches. CDR3 length equals 13 residues. The DNA for the CDR3 is TGTGCCAGCACCCCCCACAGGGGTCAGCCCCAGCATTTT. Its protein product is CASTPHRGQPQHF.

The rearrangement uses TRBV29-1 and TRBJ2-3, with 9 bases fitting TRBD2. V was clipped by 6 bases and J by 4 bases; unmatched bases: 8. Germline values: CDR1 SQVTM, CDR2 ANQGSEA. The CDR3 covers 14 residues. The chain's CDR3 is CSVEAGGRADTQYF. The CDR3 region has the DNA TGCAGCGTCGAGGCGGGGGGGAGGGCAGATACGCAGTATTTT.

This chain connects TRBV4-1 to TRBJ1-3; D not certain. Trimming cost V 0 bases and J 3 bases, with 9 bases left between them. Per the germline V gene, CDR1 is MGHRA and CDR2 is YSYEKL. The CDR3 runs to 15 residues. The CDR3 here is CASSQETALGNTIYF. CDR3 nucleotide sequence: TGCGCCAGCAGCCAAGAAACAGCACTTGGAAACACCATATATTTT.

This rearrangement joins TRBV7-3 to TRBJ1-1; D may be TRBD1 (5 bases). The CDR3 sequence is 13 residues long. Trimming removed 6 bases from V and 5 bases from J, with 13 bases in between. Germline V gives CDR1 SGHTA, CDR2 FQGTGA. CDR3 DNA: TGTGCCAGCAGGGGGACGGGAGCGACTGAAGCTTTCTTT. This gives the protein CASRGTGATEAFF.

The chain has TRBV4-3 and TRBJ1-3; D gene unclear. Germline lookup yields CDR1 LGHNA and CDR2 YSLEER. CDR3 length equals 19 residues. The V end was cut by 3 bases, the J end by 1 base, with 22 bases between. The CDR3 DNA follows: TGCGCCAGCAGCCATCTTCTAAGTCCCACTGAGGAATCTGGAAACACCATATATTTT. It is translated as CASSHLLSPTEESGNTIYF.

This clone came up once. The DNA of the CDR3 is TGCGCCAGCAGCCCAGGACCCCGGGACAGGGGATATGGCTACACCTTC. It is translated as CASSPGPRDRGYGYTF. V usage is TRBV4-3 and J usage is TRBJ1-2, with 10 bases that match TRBD1. CDR1 is LGHNA and CDR2 is YSLEER in the germline V gene. The CDR3 extends over 16 amino acids. J gave up 5 bases and V 4 bases, and 10 bases lay outside the gene matches.

The rearrangement links TRBV15 to TRBJ2-7, with a tentative D call TRBD1 (6 bases). Germline V gives CDR1 LNHNV, CDR2 YYDKDF (reference sequence). The CDR3 sequence is 13 residues long. V was pared by 3 bases and J by 3 bases, with 9 bases between. This CDR3 is CATSRDRLYEQYF. DNA for the CDR3: TGTGCCACCAGCAGGGACAGACTCTACGAGCAGTACTTC.

The chain couples TRBV13 to TRBJ2-1; unclear D gene. V lost 4 bases to trimming and J lost 3 bases, with 7 bases between them. Germline-derived CDR1 and CDR2 are PRHDT and FYEKMQ (reference sequence). The CDR3 consists of 13 residues. The CDR3 DNA follows: TGTGCCAGCAGCTCGCGGATCTACAATGAGCAGTTCTTC. Amino acids: CASSSRIYNEQFF.

The chain is built from TRBV5-4 and TRBJ2-2; tentative D call: TRBD2 (6 bases). The germline gives CDR1 SGHNT, CDR2 YYREEE (reference sequence). Trimming took off 0 bases at V and 5 bases at J, with 14 bases between the two ends. The CDR3 sequence is 16 residues long. The CDR3 DNA reads TGTGCCAGCAGCTTGGAATCGAAGGACTATACCGGGGAGCTGTTTTTT. Translated, it gives CASSLESKDYTGELFF.